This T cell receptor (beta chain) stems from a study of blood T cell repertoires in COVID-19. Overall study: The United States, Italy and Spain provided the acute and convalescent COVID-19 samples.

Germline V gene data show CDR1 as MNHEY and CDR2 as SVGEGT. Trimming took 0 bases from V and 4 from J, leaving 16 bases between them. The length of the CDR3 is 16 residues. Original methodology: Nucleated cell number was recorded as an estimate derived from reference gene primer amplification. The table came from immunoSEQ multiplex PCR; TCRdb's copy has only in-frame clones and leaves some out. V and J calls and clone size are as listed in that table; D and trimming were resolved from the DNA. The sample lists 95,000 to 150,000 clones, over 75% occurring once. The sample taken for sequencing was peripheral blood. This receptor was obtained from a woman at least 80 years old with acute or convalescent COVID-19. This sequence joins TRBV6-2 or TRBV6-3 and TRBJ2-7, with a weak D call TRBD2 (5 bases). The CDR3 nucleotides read TGTGCCAGCAGTTACTCGAGTGGCACTGGGAGTTACGAGCAGTACTTC. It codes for CASSYSSGTGSYEQYF.